This T cell receptor beta chain was profiled in a study of T cell repertoires in cytomegalovirus infection. Background on the study: Signatures in public TCR beta sequences pointed to both CMV infection and matching HLA type. General study findings and limits: HLA-C-restricted CMV clonotypes gave the most frequent clonotype in two of eight donors. CMV carriers with the relevant HLA were identified by cumulative public TCR beta family frequency.

About this clonotype: Its antigen is unidentified.

Each CDR3 protein is one row after TCRdb ran MiXCR on the reads. The table records hundreds of thousands of distinct CDR3 sequences, roughly 22% of them present only once. Germline CDR1 is MDHEN and CDR2 is SYDVKM. Trimming at V came to 1 base and at J to 0 bases, leaving 5 bases not matched to a gene. The CDR3 covers 18 residues. The chain couples TRBV28 to TRBJ2-2; TRBD1 matches 10 bases. This TCR derives from a human donor in good health (CMV status not recorded). Some clones in this sample may be carry-over from other donors' samples. Sequenced material: CD8+ T cells from PBMCs. The CDR3 region has the DNA TGTGCCAGCAGTTTATTCGGGACAGGGGAATCGAACACCGGGGAGCTGTTTTTT. It specifies CASSLFGTGESNTGELFF.